This T cell receptor (beta chain) was documented in a study of blood T cell repertoires in COVID-19. Study-wide background: Spain, Italy and the United States supplied samples that represented acute and convalescent COVID-19.

Authors' data handling: Estimates of nucleated cell counts were drawn from the amplification of reference gene primers. Data came from immunoSEQ multiplex PCR; TCRdb stores just in-frame clones and leaves some out. V, J and clone size are those of that table, while D and trimming were read from the DNA. The sample has around 41,000 clones; around 83% are singletons. The germline V and J ends were trimmed by 4 bases and 7 bases, with 17 bases remaining between them. The CDR3 consists of 14 residues. Germline V gives CDR1 SGHRS, CDR2 YFSETQ. This TCR came from an elderly woman with active or convalescent COVID-19. What was sequenced was peripheral blood. The gene calls are TRBV5-1 and TRBJ1-1, with D tentatively TRBD1 (6 bases). The CDR3 nucleotides read TGCGCCAGCAGCCCAGGACAGACTACCGATGAAGCTTTCTTT. This sequence encodes CASSPGQTTDEAFF.